Below are 19 T cell receptor beta chains sequenced from a single sample in a study of blood T cell repertoires in COVID-19. Some clones are missing from TCRdb's copy, which holds only in-frame ones; the method was immunoSEQ multiplex PCR. The repertoire holds 100,000 to 120,000 clones, approximately 90% seen once, with approximately 5% in the top ten. Sequencing used peripheral blood. These receptors all come from a human donor in a cohort sampled during active COVID-19.

The J gene is TRBJ1-3, the V gene TRBV28; TRBD1 might be the D (5 bases). The CDR3 loop spans 15 amino acids. Trimming stripped 5 bases from V and 0 bases from J, with 11 bases between. Germline assignment: CDR1 MDHEN and CDR2 SYDVKM. CDR3 DNA sequence: TGTGCCAGCAGTCGACAGATCTCCTCTGGAAACACCATATATTTT. Translation: CASSRQISSGNTIYF.

The V gene is TRBV24-1, the J gene TRBJ2-7, with 9 bases matching TRBD1. The CDR3 loop spans 15 amino acids. Germline-derived CDR1 and CDR2 are KGHDR and SFDVKD. Trimming removed 3 bases from V and 5 bases from J; junction bases left unmatched: 7. CDR3 in amino acids: CATSDPGQGLDEQYF. The DNA of the CDR3 is TGTGCCACCAGTGATCCGGGACAGGGCCTGGACGAGCAGTACTTC.

This chain's CDR3 is CASSFGEYNEQFF. CDR3 in DNA: TGTGCCAGCAGTTTCGGGGAGTACAATGAGCAGTTCTTC. This chain links TRBV12-3 or TRBV12-4 with TRBJ2-1; the D gene is possibly TRBD2 (5 bases). The CDR3 loop spans 13 amino acids. V was clipped by 3 bases and J by 4 bases, with 7 bases between them.

This clone was recorded a few times. The J gene is TRBJ1-5, the V gene TRBV6-6; TRBD1 aligns across 10 bases. The CDR3 consists of 18 residues. The germline gives CDR1 MNHNY, CDR2 SVGAGI (reference sequence). The ends lost 5 bases at V and 2 bases at J; junction bases unmatched: 12. This chain's CDR3 is CASSQLRQGAAGNQPQHF. The CDR3 DNA reads TGTGCCAGCAGTCAACTCCGACAGGGGGCAGCGGGCAATCAGCCCCAGCATTTT.

This chain links TRBV11-3 with TRBJ2-3; 12 bases line up with TRBD1. V lost 1 base to trimming and J lost 8 bases; unmatched junction nucleotides: 7. Germline-derived CDR1 and CDR2 are SGHNT and YENEEA. This CDR3 comprises 16 residues. CDR3: CASSLAGQGADLTQYF. The DNA of the CDR3 is TGTGCCAGCAGCTTAGCGGGACAGGGGGCGGACCTTACGCAGTATTTT.

The chain couples TRBV5-1 to TRBJ2-1; D not certain. Trimming removed 3 bases at V and 4 bases at J, with 14 bases between. Germline V lookup: CDR1 SGHRS, CDR2 YFSETQ. CDR3 length: 15 residues. CDR3 sequence (DNA): TGCGCCAGCAGCTCGGGTACGGGTCGATACAATGAGCAGTTCTTC. Protein product: CASSSGTGRYNEQFF.

CDR3 in amino acids: CASSPQGSGYTF. In DNA form, the CDR3 reads TGCGCCAGCAGCCCACAGGGGTCTGGCTACACCTTC. The chain combines TRBV5-1 with TRBJ1-2, with TRBD1 identical over 7 bases. V shed 4 bases, J shed 7 bases, and the junction held 4 bases outside the gene matches. The CDR3 loop spans 12 amino acids. Germline V gives CDR1 SGHRS, CDR2 YFSETQ.

This clone was counted ten times or more. CDR3 sequence reads: CASSSSAPKGVVKETQYF. CDR3 bases: TGTGCCAGCAGCTCTTCGGCCCCCAAGGGGGTAGTAAAAGAGACCCAGTACTTC. The chain uses TRBV7-8 and TRBJ2-5, with a possible D match to TRBD1 (6 bases). The CDR3 totals 18 residues. Germline loops: CDR1 SGHVS, CDR2 FQNEAQ. Trimming left V 4 bases short and J 3 bases short, with 24 bases between. Full variable domain (missing parts from reference TRBV7-8 and TRBJ2-5): GAGVSQSPRYKVAKRGQDVALRCDPISGHVSLFWYQQALGQGPEFLTYFQNEAQLDKSGLPSDRFFAERPEGSVSTLKIQRTQQEDSAVYLCASSSSAPKGVVKETQYFGPGTRLLVL.

The chain recombines TRBV6-5 with TRBJ2-3, with D hard to call. CDR1 is MNHEY, CDR2 SVGAGI, per germline. V was trimmed by 6 bases and J by 0 bases, leaving 7 bases between them. This CDR3 has 13 residues. CDR3 coding DNA: TGTGCCAGCAGCATAACTAGCACAGATACGCAGTATTTT. Translating gives CASSITSTDTQYF.

The chain is built from TRBV4-2 and TRBJ2-7; the D gene is possibly TRBD2 (5 bases). Germline CDR1 and CDR2: LGHNA and YNFKEQ. Trimming pared 5 bases from V and 3 bases from J, leaving 14 bases between. The CDR3 is 14 amino acids. DNA for the CDR3: TGTGCCAGCAGCTTTCTCTCTACTAGCTACGAGCAGTACTTC. Amino acids: CASSFLSTSYEQYF.

There are a few counts of this clone. The chain employs TRBV18 and TRBJ2-2, with a weak D call TRBD1 (5 bases). V lost 3 bases, J lost 6 bases, and 14 bases lay in between. The CDR3 is made up of 15 amino acids. Germline CDR1 reads KGHSH; CDR2 reads LQKENI. The CDR3 sequence: CASSPTLKGAGELFF. DNA for the CDR3: TGTGCCAGCTCACCGACCCTGAAAGGGGCCGGGGAGCTGTTTTTT.

The count of this clone is one. V gene TRBV4-1 combines with J gene TRBJ2-3, with TRBD2 matching 13 bases. The junction had 3 bases not matched to a gene; V was cut back by 3 bases and J by 0 bases. The CDR3 covers 17 residues. Germline CDR1 MGHRA, CDR2 YSYEKL. The CDR3 protein is CASSHGTSGISTDTQYF. CDR3 bases: TGCGCCAGCAGCCATGGGACTAGCGGGATAAGCACAGATACGCAGTATTTT.

This chain connects TRBV4-2 to TRBJ2-7; 10 nucleotides align to TRBD2. CDR1 is LGHNA, CDR2 YNFKEQ, per germline. There are 17 residues in the CDR3. V shed 1 base and J 4 bases; nucleotides not matched to a gene: 10. The CDR3 DNA is TGTGCCAGCAGCCAAGTGTCCGGCGGGACTAGCGATTACGAGCAGTACTTC. This translates into CASSQVSGGTSDYEQYF.

The chain carries TRBV25-1 and TRBJ1-3, with 8 bases aligning to TRBD1. CDR1 MGHDK and CDR2 SYGVNS come from the germline V gene. J gave up 0 bases and V 8 bases, and 6 bases lay outside the gene matches. The CDR3 extends over 15 amino acids. The CDR3 region is CASSTTGASGNTIYF. The CDR3 bases are TGTGCCAGCTCCACGACAGGGGCCTCTGGAAACACCATATATTTT.

V is TRBV7-3 and J is TRBJ2-1; 11 bases fit TRBD2. Germline V gives CDR1 SGHTA, CDR2 FQGTGA. The V segment lost 4 bases and the J segment 5 bases; nucleotides outside the gene matches: 4. This CDR3 region has 15 residues. The CDR3 is CASSSGTSGHNEQFF. The CDR3 DNA reads TGTGCCAGCAGCTCCGGGACTAGCGGCCACAATGAGCAGTTCTTC.

The V and J genes are TRBV7-2 and TRBJ2-4; no clear D gene. Trimming pared 5 bases from V and 1 base from J, leaving 9 bases between. The CDR3 is made up of 14 amino acids. The germline CDR1 and CDR2 sequences are SGHTA and FQGNSA. The CDR3 loop is CASSQRAAKNIQYF. The CDR3 DNA is TGTGCCAGCAGCCAGAGAGCGGCCAAAAACATTCAGTACTTC.

The V gene is TRBV6-1, the J gene TRBJ2-6, with TRBD2 matching 8 bases. Germline loops: CDR1 MNHNS, CDR2 SASEGT. After removal of 3 bases from V and 2 bases from J, the junction contained 0 bases not matched to a gene. CDR3 size: 15 residues. DNA for the CDR3: TGTGCCAGCAGTGACGGGGGGGCTGGGGCCAACGTCCTGACTTTC. This gives the protein CASSDGGAGANVLTF.

This clone was observed many times. The chain carries TRBV7-9 and TRBJ2-7, with 10 positions matching TRBD1. V was pared by 5 bases and J by 1 base, with 8 bases of the junction left unmatched. This CDR3 spans 16 amino acids. Germline V gene data show CDR1 as SEHNR and CDR2 as FQNEAQ (reference sequence). The CDR3 coding sequence is TGTGCCAGCAGCCACCCCCGGGACAGGGGTTCCTACGAGCAGTACTTC. It is translated as CASSHPRDRGSYEQYF.

The chain combines TRBV7-6 with TRBJ1-1, with 10 bases aligning to TRBD1. CDR1 is SGHVS, CDR2 FNYEAQ, per germline. Germline trimming cut 4 bases from V and 5 bases from J; bases unmatched to any gene: 4. The length of the CDR3 is 14 residues. For the CDR3, the DNA is TGTGCCAGCAGCTATAGACAGGGGGCAACTGAAGCTTTCTTT. Its translation: CASSYRQGATEAFF.